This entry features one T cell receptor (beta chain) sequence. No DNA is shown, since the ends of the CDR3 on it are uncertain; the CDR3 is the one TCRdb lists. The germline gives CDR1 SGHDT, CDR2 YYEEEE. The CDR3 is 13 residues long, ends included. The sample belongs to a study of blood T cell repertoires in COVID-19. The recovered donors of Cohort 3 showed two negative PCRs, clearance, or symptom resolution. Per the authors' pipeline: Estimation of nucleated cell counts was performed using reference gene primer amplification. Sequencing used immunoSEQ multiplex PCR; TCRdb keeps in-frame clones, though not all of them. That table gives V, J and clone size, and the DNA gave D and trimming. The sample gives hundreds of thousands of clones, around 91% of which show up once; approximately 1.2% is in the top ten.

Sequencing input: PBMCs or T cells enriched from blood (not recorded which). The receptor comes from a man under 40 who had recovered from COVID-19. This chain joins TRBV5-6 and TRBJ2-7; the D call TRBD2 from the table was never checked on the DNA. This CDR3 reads CASSTSGAYEQYF.